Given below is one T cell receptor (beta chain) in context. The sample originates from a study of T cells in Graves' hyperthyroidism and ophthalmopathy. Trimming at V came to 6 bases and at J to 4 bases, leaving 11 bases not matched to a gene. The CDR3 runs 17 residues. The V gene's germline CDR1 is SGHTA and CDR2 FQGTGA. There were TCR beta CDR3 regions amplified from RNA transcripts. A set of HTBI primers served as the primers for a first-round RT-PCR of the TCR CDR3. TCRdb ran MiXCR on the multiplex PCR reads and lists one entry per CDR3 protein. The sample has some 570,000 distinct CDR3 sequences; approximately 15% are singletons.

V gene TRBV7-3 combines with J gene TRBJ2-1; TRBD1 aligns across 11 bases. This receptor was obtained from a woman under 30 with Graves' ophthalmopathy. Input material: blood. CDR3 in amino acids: CASSRVAGTGGYNEQFF. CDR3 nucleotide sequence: TGTGCCAGCAGTCGAGTAGCGGGGACAGGGGGTTACAATGAGCAGTTCTTC.